Given below is one TCR beta chain in context. V trimming: 1 base; J trimming: 4 bases; junction bases outside the gene matches: 7. The CDR3 is 16 amino acids. The germline gives CDR1 SGHRS, CDR2 YFSETQ. In the original workflow: Estimation of nucleated cell counts was performed using reference gene primer amplification. TCRdb's table, derived via immunoSEQ multiplex PCR, lists solely in-frame clones and lacks some. Clone size and V and J calls were adopted from that table, with D and trimming inferred from the DNA. The sample has around 84,000 clones, 80% to 90% seen once. The entry originates in a study of blood T cell repertoires in COVID-19. Study context: Material from acute and convalescent COVID-19 was sourced from the United States, Italy and Spain.

This clonotype was sampled from a middle-aged man with active COVID-19. Input material: peripheral blood. This chain links TRBV5-1 with TRBJ2-2; 7 positions match TRBD2. Here the CDR3 DNA reads TGCGCCAGCAGCTTGTGGAGCGGGGAGATCACCGGGGAGCTGTTTTTT. Its protein product is CASSLWSGEITGELFF. The whole variable domain, filled in from reference TRBV5-1 and TRBJ2-2, reads KAGVTQTPRYLIKTRGQQVTLSCSPISGHRSVSWYQQTPGQGLQFLFEYFSETQRNKGNFPGRFSGRQFSNSRSEMNVSTLELGDSALYLCASSLWSGEITGELFFGEGSRLTVL.